This T cell receptor (beta chain) was captured in a study of blood T cell repertoires in COVID-19. Clones were read by immunoSEQ multiplex PCR, and TCRdb kept only the in-frame ones, dropping some. Of about 83,000 clones listed, about four fifths were seen once; the top ten hold 15% to 17%. Germline-derived CDR1 and CDR2 are SGDLS and YYNGEE. With 4 bases clipped from V and 7 bases from J, the junction kept 10 bases outside the gene matches. This CDR3 is 15 amino acids long. Sequencing was carried out using peripheral blood. This TCR came from a woman at least 80 years old with acute or convalescent COVID-19. The chain recombines TRBV9 with TRBJ2-2, with TRBD1 matching 7 bases. In nucleotides, the CDR3 is TGTGCCAGCAGCTATCCAAGGGGGCAAGGCGGGGAGCTGTTTTTT. Its protein is CASSYPRGQGGELFF.